This T cell receptor beta chain originates from a study of shared clonotypes between healthy human individuals. Study in general: Each donor had three CD4 naive, three CD4 memory, two CD8 naive and one CD8 memory plate. Study-level results: Only blood underwent sampling, and tissue repertoires likely differ.

V gave up 3 bases and J gave up 2 bases; unmatched junction bases: 6. Germline CDR1 reads KGHSH; CDR2 reads LQKENI. This CDR3 has 15 amino acids. Sequencing used immunoSEQ multiplex PCR; TCRdb keeps in-frame clones, though not all of them. The repertoire consists of about 2,100,000 clones, with more than 85% occurring once and the leading ten covering around 1.7%. As regards this clone: Antigen: not known.

CD45RO-negative, CCR7-selected cells formed the naive CD8 fraction, which excluded terminally differentiated effector memory CD45RA+ cells. The source of this sequence is a man younger than 30 in good health. Some clones in this sample may be carry-over from other donors' samples. The J gene is TRBJ2-7, the V gene TRBV18; 8 positions agree with TRBD1. The sample consisted of naive CD8+ T cells from PBMCs. CDR3 in DNA: TGTGCCAGCTCACCTAAGACAGGGGAAACCTACGAGCAGTACTTC. Translation: CASSPKTGETYEQYF.